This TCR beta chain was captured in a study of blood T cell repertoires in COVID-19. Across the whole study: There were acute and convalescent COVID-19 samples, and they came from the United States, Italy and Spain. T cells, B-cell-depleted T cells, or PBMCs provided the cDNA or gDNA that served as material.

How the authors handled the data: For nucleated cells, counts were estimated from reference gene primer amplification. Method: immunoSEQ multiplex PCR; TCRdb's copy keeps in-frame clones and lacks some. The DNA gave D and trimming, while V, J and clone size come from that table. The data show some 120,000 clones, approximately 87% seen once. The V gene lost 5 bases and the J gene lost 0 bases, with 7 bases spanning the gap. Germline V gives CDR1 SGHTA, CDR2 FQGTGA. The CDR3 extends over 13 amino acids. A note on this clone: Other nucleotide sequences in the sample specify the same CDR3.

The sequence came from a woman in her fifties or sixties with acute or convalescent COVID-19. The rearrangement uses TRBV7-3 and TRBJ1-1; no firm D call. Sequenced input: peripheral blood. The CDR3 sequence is CASSRELNTEAFF. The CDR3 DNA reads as TGTGCCAGCAGCCGTGAGTTGAACACTGAAGCTTTCTTT.